Listed here are 9 T cell receptor beta chains from one sample, sequenced in a study of blood T cell repertoires in COVID-19. TCRdb's copy holds only in-frame clones and misses some; the assay was immunoSEQ multiplex PCR. The repertoire has about 51,000 clones, around four fifths of them found once; the top ten carry 12% to 15%. The sequenced sample was peripheral blood. These receptor sequences come from a human donor with acute or convalescent COVID-19. The donor label of this sample is uncertain.

The rearrangement uses TRBV6-2 or TRBV6-3 and TRBJ2-2; D uncertain. The germline V gene encodes CDR1 MNHEY and CDR2 SVGEGT. Trimming took 2 bases from V and 5 from J, leaving 3 bases between them. The CDR3 covers 12 residues. Written as DNA, the CDR3 is TGTGCCAGCAGTTACCAGACCGGGGAGCTGTTTTTT. Its translation is CASSYQTGELFF.

This rearrangement joins TRBV7-2 to TRBJ2-7, with D perhaps TRBD1 (5 bases). Per the germline V gene, CDR1 is SGHTA and CDR2 is FQGNSA. The V end lost 5 bases, the J end lost 3 bases, and 14 bases lay between the germline ends. This CDR3 is 14 amino acids long. The CDR3 loop is CASSLKGSDYEQYF. In nucleotides, the CDR3 is TGTGCCAGCAGCCTAAAGGGGTCTGACTACGAGCAGTACTTC.

A word on this clone: No DNA is shown, since the ends of the CDR3 on it are uncertain; the CDR3 is the one TCRdb lists. The chain employs TRBV21-1 and TRBJ1-5; TRBD1, the D gene given by the table, was not confirmed from the DNA. TRBV21-1 corresponds to a pseudogene. The CDR3 is 15 residues long, ends included. The CDR3 sequence is CASSKVAGGTQPQHF.

This chain links TRBV28 with TRBJ1-6; D perhaps matches TRBD1 (6 bases). Per the germline V gene, CDR1 is MDHEN and CDR2 is SYDVKM. The CDR3 spans 20 residues. With 7 bases removed from V and 8 bases from J, the gap between germline ends came to 33 bases. In DNA, the CDR3 is TGTGCCAGCACTACTTTAGGGGTCGCGGGGGGCGCGTGGGGTCATTCACCCCTCCACTTT. Its translation: CASTTLGVAGGAWGHSPLHF. The full variable domain, completed using reference TRBV28 and TRBJ1-6, is DVKVTQSSRYLVKRTGEKVFLECVQDMDHENMFWYRQDPGLGLRLIYFSYDVKMKEKGDIPEGYSVSREKKERFSLILESASTNQTSMYLCASTTLGVAGGAWGHSPLHFGNGTRLTVT.

The CDR3 reads CASSSTLTGAEAFF. In DNA form, the CDR3 reads TGTGCCAGCAGCTCGACCCTTACAGGGGCTGAAGCTTTCTTT. The chain carries TRBV7-3 and TRBJ1-1; TRBD1 matches at 7 bases. Germline V lookup: CDR1 SGHTA, CDR2 FQGTGA. Germline trimming cut 4 bases from V and 6 bases from J; bases unmatched to any gene: 8. This CDR3 spans 14 amino acids.

The J gene is TRBJ1-1, the V gene TRBV29-1; D ambiguous. V gave up 0 bases and J gave up 7 bases, with 9 bases separating them. Germline V lookup: CDR1 SQVTM, CDR2 ANQGSEA. This CDR3 region has 12 residues. The CDR3 protein is CSVEDGTFEAFF. The CDR3 DNA reads TGCAGCGTTGAAGACGGTACGTTTGAAGCTTTCTTT.

CDR3 sequence (DNA): TGTGCCAGCTCACCACCGGCAGGGAGGAACTATGGCTACACCTTC. Translated: CASSPPAGRNYGYTF. V usage is TRBV18 and J usage is TRBJ1-2, with D possibly TRBD1 on 5 matching bases. The CDR3 is made up of 15 amino acids. The ends were cut back, 0 bases at V and 2 bases at J, with 10 bases in the middle. Germline values: CDR1 KGHSH, CDR2 LQKENI.

The V call is TRBV19, the J call TRBJ1-5; a weak D match, TRBD1 (5 bases). Germline loops: CDR1 LNHDA, CDR2 SQIVND (reference sequence). The ends were cut back, 6 bases at V and 7 bases at J, with 22 bases in the middle. The CDR3 contains 16 residues. The CDR3 DNA reads as TGTGCCAGTAGAAGCCAGGGTTTCGCTCTCGGGCAGCCCCAGCATTTT. It translates to CASRSQGFALGQPQHF. The whole variable domain, remainder taken from reference TRBV19 and TRBJ1-5, is DGGITQSPKYLFRKEGQNVTLSCEQNLNHDAMYWYRQDPGQGLRLIYYSQIVNDFQKGDIAEGYSVSREKKESFPLTVTSAQKNPTAFYLCASRSQGFALGQPQHFGDGTRLSIL.

The rearrangement uses TRBV20-1 and TRBJ1-3; 7 bases are shared with TRBD1. The CDR3 spans 15 residues. The trim removed 3 bases at V and 0 bases at J, leaving 5 bases unmatched. Germline values: CDR1 DFQATT, CDR2 SNEGSKA (reference sequence). CDR3 in amino acids: CSASLGTASGNTIYF. CDR3 DNA sequence: TGCAGTGCTAGTTTGGGGACAGCCTCTGGAAACACCATATATTTT.